Shown below are 13 T cell receptor beta chains from a single sample sequenced in a study of blood T cell repertoires in COVID-19. Measured with immunoSEQ multiplex PCR; TCRdb has only the in-frame clones, and not every one. The data show approximately 150,000 clones, roughly four fifths seen once. The material sequenced was peripheral blood. These receptors came from a man between 65 and 80 years old with active or convalescent COVID-19.

The CDR3 spells CASSNRDSTGELFF. DNA of the CDR3: TGTGCCAGCAGTAACCGGGACTCCACCGGGGAGCTGTTTTTT. The rearrangement uses TRBV6-1 and TRBJ2-2, with D possibly matching TRBD2 (6 bases). The CDR3 covers 14 residues. Trimming pared 5 bases from V and 4 bases from J, leaving 11 bases between. CDR1 and CDR2 (germline): MNHNS, SASEGT.

The chain uses TRBV27 and TRBJ2-5; TRBD1 is a possible D gene (5 bases). CDR3 length equals 14 residues. Germline assignment: CDR1 MNHEY and CDR2 SMNVEV (reference sequence). V shed 0 bases and J shed 1 base, with 6 bases lying between them. CDR3 in DNA: TGTGCCAGCAGTTTATCGACAGTCCAAGAGACCCAGTACTTC. It is translated as CASSLSTVQETQYF.

This rearrangement joins TRBV7-8 to TRBJ2-6; 7 bases are shared with TRBD1. This CDR3 comprises 18 residues. With 3 bases clipped from V and 0 bases from J, the junction kept 8 bases outside the gene matches. The germline V gene has CDR1 SGHVS and CDR2 FQNEAQ. The CDR3: CASSLPGQYLSGANVLTF. The CDR3, as DNA: TGTGCCAGCAGCTTGCCGGGACAGTACCTCTCTGGGGCCAACGTCCTGACTTTC.

The gene calls are TRBV5-1 and TRBJ1-4, with TRBD1 matching 7 bases. The CDR3 runs to 15 residues. From germline, CDR1 is SGHRS and CDR2 YFSETQ. V lost 4 bases to trimming and J lost 8 bases; unmatched junction nucleotides: 11. CDR3 protein: CASSVTTGDDEKLFF. The CDR3 DNA reads as TGCGCCAGCAGCGTCACTACAGGGGACGACGAAAAACTGTTTTTT.

The J gene is TRBJ2-7, the V gene TRBV2, with 12 bases lining up with TRBD2. V was clipped by 6 bases and J by 3 bases; unmatched bases: 6. Per germline, CDR1 SNHLY and CDR2 FYNNEI. This CDR3 is built from 15 residues. DNA for the CDR3: TGTGCCAGCAGCCAACTAGCGGGAGGAGGCTACGAGCAGTACTTC. Its protein is CASSQLAGGGYEQYF.

The genes are TRBV10-2 and TRBJ2-5; possibly TRBD1 for D (6 bases). V gave up 8 bases and J gave up 1 base, with 11 bases separating them. The CDR3 totals 13 residues. Germline V gives CDR1 WSHSY, CDR2 SAAADI. The CDR3 spells CASGGHIQETQYF. The DNA of the CDR3 is TGCGCCAGCGGGGGACATATCCAAGAGACCCAGTACTTC.

This clone appeared a single time. The chain recombines TRBV9 with TRBJ2-7; possibly TRBD1 for D (6 bases). The CDR3 spans 15 residues. The V gene lost 0 bases and the J gene lost 1 base, with 11 bases spanning the gap. Germline lookup yields CDR1 SGDLS and CDR2 YYNGEE. DNA of the CDR3: TGTGCCAGCAGCGTAGCCCAGGGGCGATCCTACGAGCAGTACTTC. Protein: CASSVAQGRSYEQYF.

The chain employs TRBV10-3 and TRBJ1-2; D is perhaps TRBD1 (6 bases). Trimming removed 11 bases from V and 4 bases from J, with 17 bases in between. The CDR3 covers 13 residues. The germline gives CDR1 ENHRY, CDR2 SYGVKD. The CDR3 nucleotides are TGTGCCTCCCGGCAGGGGATGATCTATGGCTACACCTTC. Encoded protein: CASRQGMIYGYTF.

The chain links TRBV3-1 (or the pseudogene TRBV3-2) to TRBJ2-1; the match to TRBD1 covers 7 bases. V lost 4 bases, J lost 0 bases, and 3 bases stayed unmatched. Germline CDR1 and CDR2: LGHDT and YNNKEL (reference sequence). This CDR3 comprises 15 residues. CDR3 loop: CASSRDSGSYNEQFF. CDR3 nucleotide sequence: TGTGCCAGCAGCCGGGACAGTGGCTCCTACAATGAGCAGTTCTTC.

The chain has TRBV24-1 and TRBJ2-6, with D possibly being TRBD1 (6 bases). The germline CDR1 and CDR2 sequences are KGHDR and SFDVKD. The CDR3 has 13 residues. Trimming took 7 bases from V and 8 from J, leaving 11 bases between them. CDR3 loop: CATSGTTPNVLTF. The CDR3 DNA follows: TGTGCCACCAGCGGGACAACACCCAACGTCCTGACTTTC.

The table lists this clone with a few counts. The chain carries TRBV18 and TRBJ2-7; the match to TRBD2 covers 8 bases. This CDR3 has 15 residues. Germline V gene sequence: CDR1 KGHSH, CDR2 LQKENI. V lost 2 bases, J lost 2 bases, and 5 bases stayed unmatched. The CDR3 region has the DNA TGTGCCAGCTCACCAGGGAGCGGGAGAACCTACGAGCAGTACTTC. Amino acids: CASSPGSGRTYEQYF.

The rearrangement uses TRBV18 and TRBJ2-7; 7 bases align to TRBD2. V lost 3 bases to trimming and J lost 7 bases; unmatched junction nucleotides: 12. The CDR3 spans 15 residues. CDR1 and CDR2 (germline): KGHSH, LQKENI. The CDR3 loop reads CASSPFAGVIGEQYF. The DNA for the CDR3 is TGTGCCAGCTCACCGTTCGCGGGGGTGATTGGTGAGCAGTACTTC.

This rearrangement joins TRBV5-1 to TRBJ2-5, with 11 bases lining up with TRBD2. With 0 bases clipped from V and 1 base from J, the junction kept 2 bases outside the gene matches. CDR3 length equals 16 residues. Germline CDR1 SGHRS, CDR2 YFSETQ. CDR3 nucleotides: TGCGCCAGCAGCTTGGCCGGGACTAGCGGCCAAGAGACCCAGTACTTC. This sequence encodes CASSLAGTSGQETQYF. The complete variable domain, with remaining parts taken from reference TRBV5-1 and TRBJ2-5, reads KAGVTQTPRYLIKTRGQQVTLSCSPISGHRSVSWYQQTPGQGLQFLFEYFSETQRNKGNFPGRFSGRQFSNSRSEMNVSTLELGDSALYLCASSLAGTSGQETQYFGPGTRLLVL.